This T cell receptor (beta chain) was obtained from a study of cytomegalovirus exposure and HLA in healthy donors. In the PCR, 60 Vbeta and 13 Jbeta primers were used. The method was immunoSEQ multiplex PCR; TCRdb's version includes in-frame clones alone and lacks a portion of them. The repertoire holds some 120,000 clones, with more than 70% as singletons. There are 13 residues in the CDR3. Per germline, CDR1 MDHEN and CDR2 SYDVKM. In regard to this clone: Mismatch with germline at one junction end may stem from a read error. Additional DNA sequences in this sample encode the identical CDR3.

Specimen: PBMCs. The V gene is TRBV28, the J gene TRBJ1-6; D is unclear. The receptor comes from a human donor in good health. CDR3 in amino acids: CASCIGYNSPLHF. CDR3 DNA: TGTGCCAGCTGCATCGGGTATAATTCACCTCTCCACTTT.